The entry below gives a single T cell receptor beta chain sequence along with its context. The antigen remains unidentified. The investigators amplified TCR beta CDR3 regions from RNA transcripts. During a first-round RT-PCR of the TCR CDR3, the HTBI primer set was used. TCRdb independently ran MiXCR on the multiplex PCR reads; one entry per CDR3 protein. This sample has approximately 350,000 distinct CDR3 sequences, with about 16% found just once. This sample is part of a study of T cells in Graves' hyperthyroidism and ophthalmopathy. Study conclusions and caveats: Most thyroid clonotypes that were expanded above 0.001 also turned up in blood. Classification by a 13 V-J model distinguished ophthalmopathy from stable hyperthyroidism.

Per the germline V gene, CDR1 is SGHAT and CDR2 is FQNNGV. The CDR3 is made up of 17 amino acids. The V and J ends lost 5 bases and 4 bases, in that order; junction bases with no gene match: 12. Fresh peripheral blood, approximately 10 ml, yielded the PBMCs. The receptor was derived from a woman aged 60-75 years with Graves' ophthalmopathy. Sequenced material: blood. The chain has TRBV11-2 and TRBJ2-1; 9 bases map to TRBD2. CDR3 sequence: CASSLLIAGGAYNEQFF. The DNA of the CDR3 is TGTGCCAGCAGCCTCCTCATTGCGGGAGGGGCATACAATGAGCAGTTCTTC.